This T cell receptor (beta chain) was sequenced in a study of blood T cell repertoires in COVID-19 (dated by TCRdb to the early 2020s). Regarding the study in general: Samples from collaborators originated in the United States, Italy and Spain and spanned both the acute and convalescent phases of COVID-19. Deeply sampled blood TCRbeta repertoires from subjects exposed to, actively infected with, or recovered from COVID-19 were included in the dataset. The samples were drawn from two sources: the first 160 participants of the ongoing ImmuneRACE study, and 950 to 1,500 subjects contributed by 6 global collaborators. Sample metadata almost always included a de-identified subject ID, COVID-19 status, age in years and sex. HLA class I and class II types, where available, came from metadata supplied by the sample provider rather than from assay-based typing. The repertoires were released in a freely available public database intended as a resource for research on the immune response to SARS-CoV-2. The prospective study material was composed of cDNA or gDNA derived from T cells, B-cell-depleted T cells, or PBMCs.

Whole blood was collected in K2EDTA tubes by collaborating institutions according to the institutions' own protocols. For TCRbeta analysis, collaborators shipped samples as frozen whole blood, isolated PBMCs, or DNA extracted from either of those sample types. The immunoSEQ Assay, a bias-controlled multiplex PCR, was used to amplify TCRbeta CDR3 regions from genomic DNA. As for how the authors treated the data: Within the assay, amplification of reference gene primers was used to estimate how many nucleated cells each sample contained. Sequence reads were collapsed and filtered to measure the absolute abundance of every unique TCRbeta CDR3 rearrangement. Productive Simpson clonality was computed per sample as the square root of Simpson's diversity index over productive rearrangements. TCRdb mirrors the immuneACCESS table, restricted to in-frame sequences. Some clones are absent from its copies; in checked studies, under half trace to an unresolved V gene, and the reason for the others is unknown. D and trimming were read from the DNA, whereas the V and J calls and clone size are those reported in that table. In all, the sample holds approximately 340,000 clones, and about 86% of those were seen once. The leading ten clones occupy approximately 3.1% of the sample.

The research as a whole found: The amount of clinical and demographic metadata varied by source and participant and was provided uncurated.

On this clone itself: The antigen it recognizes is unknown. No base quality information exists; no much larger clone differs at one position.

For CDR1 and CDR2, the germline V gene lists KGHSH and LQKENI. The CDR3, from cysteine to phenylalanine, totals 15 residues. This entry keeps only the CDR3 DNA: 45 bases, framed from base 1. V and J are trimmed by 2 bases and 5 bases, and the gene matches miss 1 base of the junction. The chain uses TRBV18 and TRBJ1-6; a stretch of 9 junction bases matches TRBD1. The TCR was taken from a man aged 30-40 years with active or convalescent COVID-19. The sample comprised peripheral blood. The encoded CDR3 is CASSPGTGNNSPLHF. The nucleotide sequence is TGTGCCAGCTCACCAGGGACAGGGAATAATTCACCCCTCCACTTT.